This is a list of T cell receptor beta chains from one sample in a study of chemoradiotherapy in HPV16-positive cancers. Libraries were prepared by immunoSEQ multiplex PCR; TCRdb keeps only in-frame clonotypes and omits some of them. The sample lists about 9,500 clones, less than 75% occurring once. The sample was acquired from a patient who underwent chemoradiotherapy. Every receptor here comes from a human donor with HPV-associated anogenital cancer. Both conserved end residues are part of each CDR3.

V gene | CDR3 protein
TRBV30 | CAWAHGQHGNTIYF
TRBV15 | CATSSSPGSSTDTQYF
TRBV27 | CASSLGGANYGYTF
TRBV28 | CASSLRGSYNEQFF
TRBV7-2 | CASSLATGRVGTEAFF
TRBV6-6 | CASSRTGVETQYF
TRBV5-1 | CASSRNRDLAHEQFF
TRBV5-5 | CASSLEGQGLLGEQYF
TRBV30 | CAWSDEATMFEKLFF
TRBV25-1 | CASSGYNPGTETQYF
TRBV29-1 | CSYAEGGIVTDTQYF
TRBV2 | CASMRLAGGAQETQYF
TRBV6-5 | CASSRDRVNYGYTF
TRBV5-1 | CASSLERSAGNTIYF
TRBV5-1 | CASGTGGSPNYGYTF
TRBV7-3 | CASSLNGETQYF
TRBV10-3 | CAIRDTGQGAGGYTF
TRBV21-1 | CASSTFQEIYEQYF
TRBV5-1 | CASSLFPGDTQYF
TRBV5-4 | CASSRETGSGFGF
TRBV6-5 | CASSSAWTGRGYTF